These 8 T cell receptor beta chains share one sample of origin, sequenced in a study of blood T cell repertoires in COVID-19. The table came from immunoSEQ multiplex PCR; TCRdb's copy has only in-frame clones and leaves some out. Altogether some 100,000 clones are present, around 80% being singletons, with the ten largest covering almost 7%. Material for sequencing was peripheral blood. These receptors all stem from a man aged 50 to 59 with active or convalescent COVID-19.

The chain uses TRBV5-6 and TRBJ2-1; 7 bases map to TRBD1. Per the germline V gene, CDR1 is SGHDT and CDR2 is YYEEEE. The CDR3 has 17 amino acids. V dropped 3 bases and J dropped 0; count of bases not matched to a gene: 9. The CDR3 DNA reads TGTGCCAGCAGCTCCAAAACGGGACAGTACTCCTACAATGAGCAGTTCTTC. Its translation: CASSSKTGQYSYNEQFF.

There are a few counts of this clone. The rearrangement uses TRBV29-1 and TRBJ2-1; 8 bases match TRBD1. This CDR3 has 15 amino acids. Losses at the gene ends were 2 bases for V and 6 bases for J; bases not matched to a gene: 9. Germline CDR1 reads SQVTM; CDR2 reads ANQGSEA. The CDR3 region has the DNA TGCAGCGTTGAACCCGGACAGGGTTCGCTCAATGAGCAGTTCTTC. Translating it yields CSVEPGQGSLNEQFF.

Turning to this clone: Other nucleotide sequences from this sample produce the same CDR3. V gene TRBV19 combines with J gene TRBJ2-5; 8 nucleotides line up with TRBD1. Germline lookup yields CDR1 LNHDA and CDR2 SQIVND (reference sequence). This CDR3 has 14 amino acids. V shed 3 bases and J 4 bases; nucleotides not matched to a gene: 4. The CDR3 region is CASSIGQGAETQYF. The CDR3 DNA reads TGTGCCAGTAGTATCGGACAGGGAGCAGAGACCCAGTACTTC.

The CDR3 sequence is CASSRRLPQANSYEQYV. The CDR3 DNA reads TGTGCCAGCAGCAGAAGACTCCCCCAAGCGAACTCCTACGAGCAGTACGTC. The chain links TRBV5-7 to TRBJ2-7; D is unresolved. TRBV5-7 is assigned to the ORF class and has an uncertain function. The length of the CDR3 is 17 residues. V was cut by 4 bases and J by 0 bases, with 20 bases left in between.

The chain employs TRBV19 and TRBJ2-4, with D unclear. CDR1 and CDR2 from the germline V gene are LNHDA and SQIVND (reference sequence). V shed 6 bases and J shed 6 bases, with 6 bases lying between them. The CDR3 is made up of 11 amino acids. CDR3 region: CASRTGNIQYF. For the CDR3, the DNA is TGTGCCAGTAGAACCGGAAACATTCAGTACTTC. The full variable domain, in which reference TRBV19 and TRBJ2-4 provide the parts outside the CDR3, is DGGITQSPKYLFRKEGQNVTLSCEQNLNHDAMYWYRQDPGQGLRLIYYSQIVNDFQKGDIAEGYSVSREKKESFPLTVTSAQKNPTAFYLCASRTGNIQYFGAGTRLSVL.

About this clone itself: Other DNA sequences of this sample code for an identical CDR3. This sequence joins TRBV13 and TRBJ1-1; D possibly corresponds to TRBD1 (6 bases). V was cut by 5 bases and J by 3 bases, with 22 bases left in between. CDR1 is PRHDT and CDR2 is FYEKMQ in the germline V gene (reference sequence). This CDR3 region has 17 residues. CDR3 region: CASSGIRDTSGDTEAFF. DNA of the CDR3: TGTGCCAGCAGCGGCATCCGGGACACCTCCGGGGACACTGAAGCTTTCTTT.

This rearrangement joins TRBV28 to TRBJ1-5; D is possibly TRBD1 (6 bases). V lost 5 bases to trimming and J lost 6 bases, with 20 bases between them. CDR1 and CDR2 (germline): MDHEN, SYDVKM. The CDR3 sequence is 16 residues long. CDR3 loop: CASSPSPAGAGQPQHF. DNA for the CDR3: TGTGCCAGCAGTCCATCCCCGGCGGGGGCGGGTCAGCCCCAGCATTTT. The whole variable domain, filled in from reference TRBV28 and TRBJ1-5, reads DVKVTQSSRYLVKRTGEKVFLECVQDMDHENMFWYRQDPGLGLRLIYFSYDVKMKEKGDIPEGYSVSREKKERFSLILESASTNQTSMYLCASSPSPAGAGQPQHFGDGTRLSIL.

J is TRBJ1-3 and V is TRBV6-1; D is unresolved. CDR3 size: 16 residues. Deletions cut 2 bases from V and 0 bases from J, with 11 bases between. Germline CDR1 is MNHNS and CDR2 is SASEGT. The chain's CDR3 is CASSEKFFSSGNTIYF. The CDR3, as DNA: TGTGCCAGCAGTGAAAAATTCTTCAGCTCTGGAAACACCATATATTTT.